The source of this T cell receptor beta chain is a study of cytomegalovirus exposure and HLA in healthy donors. Using immunoSEQ multiplex PCR, the repertoire was profiled, and TCRdb retains in-frame clones only, with some absent. The table has around 230,000 clones, approximately 86% seen once. Study conclusions and caveats: TCR beta chains numbering some 160 were designated cytomegalovirus-associated.

The germline CDR1 and CDR2 sequences are MNHNS and SASEGT. V was pared by 11 bases and J by 4 bases, with 10 bases of the junction left unmatched. The CDR3 is made up of 13 amino acids. Concerning this clone itself: Antigen specificity is unknown.

The chain is built from TRBV6-1 and TRBJ2-7; 8 positions agree with TRBD1. The TCR sequence derives from a woman aged 30 to 39 in good health and CMV-seropositive. Sample: PBMCs. The DNA of the CDR3 is TGTGCCCTAAGACAGGGGAAGTCATACGAGCAGTACTTC. Encoded protein: CALRQGKSYEQYF.